This TCR beta chain came from a study of beta chain features in type 1 diabetes. Points from the study as a whole: The VDJ junctions of type 1 diabetes patients carried fewer insertions and more deletions.

As to this clone: The antigen is undetermined.

The isolated RNA, all of it, was reverse transcribed, so expressed TCRB transcripts were what got sequenced. Assay: immunoSEQ multiplex PCR; the TCRdb copy retains only in-frame clones and omits some. The repertoire consists of approximately 340,000 clones, with roughly 16% occurring once and the leading ten covering approximately 0.02%. The CDR3 loop spans 15 amino acids. The sequence was collected from a woman aged 18-29 years in good health. Material: naive CD4+ T cells from blood. V and J are TRBV21-1 and TRBJ1-1; TRBD1 reflects the table's D call only, with no check against the DNA. TRBV21-1 is given as a pseudogene. The CDR3 bases are TGTGCCAGCAGCAAAGCCGTCAGGGCGACCTCTGAAGCTTTCTTT. Protein: CASSKAVRATSEAFF.